The 8 T cell receptor beta chains below all came from one sample that was sequenced in a study of cytomegalovirus exposure and HLA in healthy donors. A multiplex PCR was run with 60 Vbeta primers and 13 Jbeta primers. Libraries were prepared by immunoSEQ multiplex PCR; TCRdb keeps only in-frame clonotypes and omits some of them. This sample has about 140,000 clones; 60% to 80% occur once, and the top ten carry 1.7%. The sample taken for sequencing was PBMCs. All receptors derive from a woman in her thirties in good health and CMV-seronegative.

The gene calls are TRBV18 and TRBJ1-6; no clear D. This CDR3 comprises 15 residues. Germline V gene sequence: CDR1 KGHSH, CDR2 LQKENI. V was pared by 3 bases and J by 5 bases, with 11 bases between. In DNA form, the CDR3 reads TGTGCCAGCTCACCGATGACGGGAGATAATTCACCCCTCCACTTT. This codes for CASSPMTGDNSPLHF.

This chain's CDR3 is CSVSVSYEQYF. In DNA form, the CDR3 reads TGCAGCGTTTCCGTTTCCTACGAGCAGTACTTC. The chain carries TRBV29-1 and TRBJ2-7; no clear D gene. The CDR3 is 11 amino acids. CDR1 and CDR2 (germline): SQVTM, ANQGSEA. Trimming removed 5 bases at V and 1 base at J, with 6 bases between.

This sequence joins TRBV5-1 and TRBJ1-2; no definite D call. CDR1 is SGHRS and CDR2 is YFSETQ in the germline V gene. The CDR3 sequence is 13 residues long. Trimming left V 1 base short and J 4 bases short, with 8 bases between. Written as DNA, the CDR3 is TGCGCCAGCAGCTTGTCTGAAGCCTATGGCTACACCTTC. Its translation is CASSLSEAYGYTF.

The chain employs TRBV29-1 and TRBJ2-3; a weak D match, TRBD2 (6 bases). The germline V gene has CDR1 SQVTM and CDR2 ANQGSEA. This CDR3 is built from 14 residues. The germline V and J ends were trimmed by 6 bases and 2 bases, with 15 bases remaining between them. The CDR3 is CSVGRGANTDTQYF. The CDR3 DNA reads TGCAGCGTCGGACGCGGGGCGAACACAGATACGCAGTATTTT.

The CDR3 DNA reads as TGTGCCAGCAGTTACTCTTTCTCCGGGGACACCGGGGAGCTGTTTTTT. Translated: CASSYSFSGDTGELFF. The V and J genes are TRBV6-6 and TRBJ2-2; tentative D call: TRBD2 (5 bases). Trimming left V 0 bases short and J 3 bases short, with 11 bases between. The V gene's germline CDR1 is MNHNY and CDR2 SVGAGI (reference sequence). CDR3 length: 16 amino acids.

This CDR3 is CASSQDEGKFGYTF. CDR3 in DNA: TGCGCCAGCAGCCAAGACGAGGGAAAGTTTGGCTACACCTTC. The chain joins TRBV4-3 to TRBJ1-2; D gene uncertain. This CDR3 has 14 amino acids. Per the germline V gene, CDR1 is LGHNA and CDR2 is YSLEER. With 0 bases removed from V and 7 bases from J, the gap between germline ends came to 12 bases.

The chain couples TRBV27 to TRBJ2-7, with D possibly being TRBD1 (6 bases). The length of the CDR3 is 12 residues. Germline CDR1 reads MNHEY; CDR2 reads SMNVEV (reference sequence). V lost 3 bases, J lost 6 bases, and 9 bases lay in between. In DNA, the CDR3 is TGTGCCAGCAGTTTTGTCAGGGGCGAGCAGTACTTC. Its protein is CASSFVRGEQYF.

The chain links TRBV28 to TRBJ2-1, with D perhaps TRBD1 (6 bases). V shed 1 base and J shed 10 bases, with 11 bases lying between them. Looked up from germline, CDR1 is MDHEN and CDR2 is SYDVKM. The CDR3 length is 13 residues. The chain's CDR3 is CASSLSLDREQFF. As DNA, the CDR3 is TGTGCCAGCAGTTTATCCCTGGACAGAGAGCAGTTCTTC.